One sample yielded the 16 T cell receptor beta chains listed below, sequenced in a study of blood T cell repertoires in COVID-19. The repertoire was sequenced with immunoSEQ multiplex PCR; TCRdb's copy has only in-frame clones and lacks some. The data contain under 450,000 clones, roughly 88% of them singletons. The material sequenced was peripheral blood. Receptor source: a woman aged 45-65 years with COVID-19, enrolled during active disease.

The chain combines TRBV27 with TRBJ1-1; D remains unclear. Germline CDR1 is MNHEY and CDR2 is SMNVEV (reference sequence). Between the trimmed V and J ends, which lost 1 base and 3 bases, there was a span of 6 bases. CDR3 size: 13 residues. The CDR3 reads CASSLWPDTEAFF. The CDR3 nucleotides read TGTGCCAGCAGTTTATGGCCTGACACTGAAGCTTTCTTT.

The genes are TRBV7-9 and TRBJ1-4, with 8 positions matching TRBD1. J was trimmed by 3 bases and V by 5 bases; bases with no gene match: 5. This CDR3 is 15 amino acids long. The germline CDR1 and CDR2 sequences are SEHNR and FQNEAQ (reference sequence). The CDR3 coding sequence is TGTGCCAGCAGCCTGACAGGGGTTGCTAATGAAAAACTGTTTTTT. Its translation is CASSLTGVANEKLFF.

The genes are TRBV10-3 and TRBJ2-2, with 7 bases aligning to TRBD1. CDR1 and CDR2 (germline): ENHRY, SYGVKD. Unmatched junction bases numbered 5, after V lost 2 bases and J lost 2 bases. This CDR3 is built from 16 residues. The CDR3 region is CAISEPGTANTGELFF. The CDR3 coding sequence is TGTGCCATCAGTGAGCCAGGGACAGCAAACACCGGGGAGCTGTTTTTT.

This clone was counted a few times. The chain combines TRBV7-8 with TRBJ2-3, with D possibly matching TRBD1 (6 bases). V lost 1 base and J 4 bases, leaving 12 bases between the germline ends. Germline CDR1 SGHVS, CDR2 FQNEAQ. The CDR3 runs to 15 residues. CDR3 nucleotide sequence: TGTGCCAGCAGCTTAGGATTGGGGGCGGCAGATACGCAGTATTTT. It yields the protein CASSLGLGAADTQYF. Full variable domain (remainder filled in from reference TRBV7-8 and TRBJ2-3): GAGVSQSPRYKVAKRGQDVALRCDPISGHVSLFWYQQALGQGPEFLTYFQNEAQLDKSGLPSDRFFAERPEGSVSTLKIQRTQQEDSAVYLCASSLGLGAADTQYFGPGTRLTVL.

Written as DNA, the CDR3 is TGTGCCAGCTCTTACGTGGGGACCGGGGGGAACACTGAAGCTTTCTTT. Protein: CASSYVGTGGNTEAFF. The V gene is TRBV18, the J gene TRBJ1-1, with a possible D match to TRBD1 (5 bases). CDR1 and CDR2 (germline): KGHSH, LQKENI. The CDR3 runs to 16 residues. Deletions cut 6 bases from V and 1 base from J, with 18 bases between.

The chain's CDR3 is CASSPSGDGYTF. CDR3 coding DNA: TGTGCCAGCAGCCCATCCGGGGATGGCTACACCTTC. The chain links TRBV7-9 to TRBJ1-2; D is undetermined. The germline CDR1 and CDR2 sequences are SEHNR and FQNEAQ (reference sequence). The V gene lost 5 bases and the J gene lost 6 bases, with 10 bases spanning the gap. The CDR3 spans 12 residues.

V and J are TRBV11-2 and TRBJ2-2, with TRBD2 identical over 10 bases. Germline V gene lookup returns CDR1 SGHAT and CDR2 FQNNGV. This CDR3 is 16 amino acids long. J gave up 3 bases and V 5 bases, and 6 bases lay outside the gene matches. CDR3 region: CASSPSSGGHTGELFF. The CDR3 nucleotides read TGTGCCAGCAGCCCCTCTAGCGGGGGACACACCGGGGAGCTGTTTTTT.

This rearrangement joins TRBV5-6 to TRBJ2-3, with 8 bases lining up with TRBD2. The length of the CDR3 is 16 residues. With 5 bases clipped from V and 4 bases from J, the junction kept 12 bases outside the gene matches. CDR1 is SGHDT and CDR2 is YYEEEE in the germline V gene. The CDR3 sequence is CASRPSPGGAADTQYF. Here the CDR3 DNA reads TGTGCCAGCAGACCGTCACCGGGGGGGGCCGCAGATACGCAGTATTTT.

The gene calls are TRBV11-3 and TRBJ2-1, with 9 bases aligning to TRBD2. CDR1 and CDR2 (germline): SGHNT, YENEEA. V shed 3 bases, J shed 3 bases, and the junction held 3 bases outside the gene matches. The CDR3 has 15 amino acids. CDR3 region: CASSFSGGLYNEQFF. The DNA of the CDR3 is TGTGCCAGCAGCTTTAGCGGGGGCCTCTACAATGAGCAGTTCTTC.

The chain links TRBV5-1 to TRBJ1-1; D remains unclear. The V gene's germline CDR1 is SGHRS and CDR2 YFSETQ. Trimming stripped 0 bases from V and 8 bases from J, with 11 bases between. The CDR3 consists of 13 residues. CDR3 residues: CASSLVEGMEAFF. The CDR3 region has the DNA TGCGCCAGCAGCTTGGTGGAGGGTATGGAAGCTTTCTTT.

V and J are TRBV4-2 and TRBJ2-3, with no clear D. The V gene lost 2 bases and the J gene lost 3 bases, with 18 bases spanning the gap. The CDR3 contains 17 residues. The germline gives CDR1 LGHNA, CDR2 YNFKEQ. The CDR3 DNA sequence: TGTGCCAGCAGCCAAAAGTCGGCGACTCGTCTTACAGATACGCAGTATTTT. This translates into CASSQKSATRLTDTQYF.

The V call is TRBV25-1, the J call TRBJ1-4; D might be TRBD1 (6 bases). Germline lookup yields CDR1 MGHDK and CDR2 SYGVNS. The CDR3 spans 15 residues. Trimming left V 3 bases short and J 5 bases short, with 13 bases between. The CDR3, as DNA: TGTGCCAGCAGTGATTGGACAGCGCGAAATGAAAAACTGTTTTTT. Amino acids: CASSDWTARNEKLFF.

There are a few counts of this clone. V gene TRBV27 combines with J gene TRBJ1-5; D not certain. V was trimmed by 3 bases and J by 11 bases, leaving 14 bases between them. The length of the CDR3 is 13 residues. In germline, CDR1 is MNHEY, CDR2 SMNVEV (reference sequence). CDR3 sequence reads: CASSFGRAAAQHF. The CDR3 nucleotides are TGTGCCAGCAGTTTCGGGCGGGCAGCGGCCCAGCATTTT.

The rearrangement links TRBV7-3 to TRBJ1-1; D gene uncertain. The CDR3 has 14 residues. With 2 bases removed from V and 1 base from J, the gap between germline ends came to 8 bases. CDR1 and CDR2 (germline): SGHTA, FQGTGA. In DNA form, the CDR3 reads TGTGCCAGCAGCTTATCTTCTACGAACACTGAAGCTTTCTTT. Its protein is CASSLSSTNTEAFF.

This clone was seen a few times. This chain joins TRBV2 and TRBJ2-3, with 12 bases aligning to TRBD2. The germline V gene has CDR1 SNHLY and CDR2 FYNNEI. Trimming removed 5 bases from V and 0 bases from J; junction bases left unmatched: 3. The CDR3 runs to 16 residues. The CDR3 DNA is TGTGCCAGCAGTTTCGGACTAGCGGGGAGCACAGATACGCAGTATTTT. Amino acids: CASSFGLAGSTDTQYF.

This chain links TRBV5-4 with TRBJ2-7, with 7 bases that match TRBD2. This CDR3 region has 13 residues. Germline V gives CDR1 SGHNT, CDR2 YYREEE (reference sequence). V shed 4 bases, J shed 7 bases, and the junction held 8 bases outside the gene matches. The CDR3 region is CASSPEAGREQYF. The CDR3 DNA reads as TGTGCCAGCAGCCCGGAGGCCGGGAGGGAGCAGTACTTC.